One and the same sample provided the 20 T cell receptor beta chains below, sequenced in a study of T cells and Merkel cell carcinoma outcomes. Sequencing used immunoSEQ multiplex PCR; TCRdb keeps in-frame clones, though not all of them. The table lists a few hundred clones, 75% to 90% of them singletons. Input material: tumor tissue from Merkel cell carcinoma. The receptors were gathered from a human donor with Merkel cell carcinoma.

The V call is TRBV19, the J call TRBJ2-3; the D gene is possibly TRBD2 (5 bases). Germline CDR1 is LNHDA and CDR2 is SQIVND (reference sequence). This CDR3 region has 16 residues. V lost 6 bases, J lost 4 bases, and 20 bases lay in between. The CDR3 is CASSPFEELGADTQYF. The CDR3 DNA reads TGTGCCAGTAGCCCCTTTGAGGAATTGGGAGCAGATACGCAGTATTTT.

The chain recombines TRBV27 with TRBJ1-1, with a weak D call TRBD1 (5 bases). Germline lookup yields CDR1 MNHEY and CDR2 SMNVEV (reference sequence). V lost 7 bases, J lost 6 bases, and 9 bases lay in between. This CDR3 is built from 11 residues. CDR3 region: CASIRGAEAFF. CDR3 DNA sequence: TGTGCCAGCATTAGAGGGGCTGAAGCTTTCTTT.

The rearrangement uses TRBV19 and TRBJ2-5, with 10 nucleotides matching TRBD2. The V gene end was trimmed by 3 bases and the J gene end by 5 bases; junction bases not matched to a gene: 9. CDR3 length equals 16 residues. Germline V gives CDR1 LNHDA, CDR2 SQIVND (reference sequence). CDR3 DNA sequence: TGTGCCAGTAGTATCAGGGGTAGCGGGAGGTACGAGACCCAGTACTTC. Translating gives CASSIRGSGRYETQYF.

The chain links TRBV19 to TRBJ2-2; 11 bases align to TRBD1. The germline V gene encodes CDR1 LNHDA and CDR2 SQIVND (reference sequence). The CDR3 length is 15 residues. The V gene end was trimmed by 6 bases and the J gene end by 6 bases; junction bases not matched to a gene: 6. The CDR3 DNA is TGTGCCAGTAGGCCCGGACAGGGGGCATCCGGGGAGCTGTTTTTT. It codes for CASRPGQGASGELFF.

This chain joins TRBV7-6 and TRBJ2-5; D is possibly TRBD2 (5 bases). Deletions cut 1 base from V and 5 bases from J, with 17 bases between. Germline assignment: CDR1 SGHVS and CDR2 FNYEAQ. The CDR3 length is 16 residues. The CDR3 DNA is TGTGCCAGCAGCTTAGTTGGGAGCGGATCACGGGAGACCCAGTACTTC. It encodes CASSLVGSGSRETQYF.

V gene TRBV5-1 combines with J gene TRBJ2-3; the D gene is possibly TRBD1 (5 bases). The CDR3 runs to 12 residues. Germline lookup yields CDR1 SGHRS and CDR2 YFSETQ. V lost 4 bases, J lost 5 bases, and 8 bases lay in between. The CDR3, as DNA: TGCGCCAGCAGCCCAGGGATAGATACGCAGTATTTT. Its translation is CASSPGIDTQYF.

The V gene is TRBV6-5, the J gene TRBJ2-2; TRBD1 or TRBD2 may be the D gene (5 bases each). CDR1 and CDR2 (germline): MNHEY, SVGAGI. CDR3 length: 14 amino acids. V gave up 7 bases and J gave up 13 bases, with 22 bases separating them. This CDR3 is CASKRDRSSGGLFF. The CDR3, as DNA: TGTGCCAGCAAACGGGACCGGTCCTCTGGAGGGCTGTTTTTT.

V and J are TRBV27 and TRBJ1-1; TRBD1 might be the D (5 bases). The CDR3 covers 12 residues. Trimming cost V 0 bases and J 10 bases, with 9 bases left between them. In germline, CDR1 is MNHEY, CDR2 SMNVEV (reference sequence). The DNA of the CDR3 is TGTGCCAGCAGTTTATCGGGGGGAGCAGCTTTCTTT. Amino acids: CASSLSGGAAFF.

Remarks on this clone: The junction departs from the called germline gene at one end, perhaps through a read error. Here the CDR3 DNA reads TGTGCTTGGAGCGCGGGACAAGACAATTCACCCCTCCACTTT. Amino acids: CAWSAGQDNSPLHF. This rearrangement joins TRBV30 to TRBJ1-6; the D gene is possibly TRBD1 (6 bases). CDR3 length equals 14 residues. Germline V lookup: CDR1 GTSNPN, CDR2 SVGIG (reference sequence).

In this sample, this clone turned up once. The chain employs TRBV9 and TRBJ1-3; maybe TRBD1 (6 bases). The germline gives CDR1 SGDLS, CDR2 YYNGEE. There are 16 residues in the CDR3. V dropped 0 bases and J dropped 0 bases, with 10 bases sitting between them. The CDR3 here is CASSVDGQPSGNTIYF. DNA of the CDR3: TGTGCCAGCAGCGTAGATGGACAGCCCTCTGGAAACACCATATATTTT.

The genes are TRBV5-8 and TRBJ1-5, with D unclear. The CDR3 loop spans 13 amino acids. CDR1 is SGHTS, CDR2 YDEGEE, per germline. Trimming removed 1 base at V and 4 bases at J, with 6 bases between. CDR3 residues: CASSLTLNQPQHF. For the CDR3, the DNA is TGTGCCAGCAGCTTGACCTTGAATCAGCCCCAGCATTTT.

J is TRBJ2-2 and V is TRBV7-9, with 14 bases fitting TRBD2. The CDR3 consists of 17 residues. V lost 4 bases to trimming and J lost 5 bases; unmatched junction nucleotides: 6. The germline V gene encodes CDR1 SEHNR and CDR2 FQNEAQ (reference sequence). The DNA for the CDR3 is TGTGCCAGCAGCTCGGGACTAGCGGGGGCCGGGACCGGGGAGCTGTTTTTT. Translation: CASSSGLAGAGTGELFF.

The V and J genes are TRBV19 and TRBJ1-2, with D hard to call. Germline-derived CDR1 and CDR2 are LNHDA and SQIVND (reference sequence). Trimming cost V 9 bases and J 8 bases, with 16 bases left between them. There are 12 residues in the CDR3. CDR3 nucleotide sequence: TGTGCCAGCCTCGAGGGCCCGACAGGCTACACCTTC. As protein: CASLEGPTGYTF. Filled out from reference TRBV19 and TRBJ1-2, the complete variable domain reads DGGITQSPKYLFRKEGQNVTLSCEQNLNHDAMYWYRQDPGQGLRLIYYSQIVNDFQKGDIAEGYSVSREKKESFPLTVTSAQKNPTAFYLCASLEGPTGYTFGSGTRLTVV.

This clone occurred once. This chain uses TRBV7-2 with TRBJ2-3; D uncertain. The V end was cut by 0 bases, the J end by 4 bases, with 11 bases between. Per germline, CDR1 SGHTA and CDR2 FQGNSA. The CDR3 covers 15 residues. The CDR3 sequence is CASSLAPRLPDTQYF. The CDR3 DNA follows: TGTGCCAGCAGCTTAGCCCCTAGGTTGCCAGATACGCAGTATTTT.

CDR3 DNA sequence: TGTGCCAGCAGTGAGCTGGGCACTGAAGCTTTCTTT. Translating gives CASSELGTEAFF. The rearrangement uses TRBV25-1 and TRBJ1-1; D uncertain. Trimming removed 3 bases at V and 4 bases at J, with 6 bases between. CDR3 length: 12 residues. The germline CDR1 and CDR2 sequences are MGHDK and SYGVNS.

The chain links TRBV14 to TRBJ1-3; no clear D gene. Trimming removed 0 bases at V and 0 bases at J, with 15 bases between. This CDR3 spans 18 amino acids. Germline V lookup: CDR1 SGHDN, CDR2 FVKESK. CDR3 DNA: TGTGCCAGCAGCCAAGAAGGGTACGCAGGCTACTCTGGAAACACCATATATTTT. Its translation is CASSQEGYAGYSGNTIYF.

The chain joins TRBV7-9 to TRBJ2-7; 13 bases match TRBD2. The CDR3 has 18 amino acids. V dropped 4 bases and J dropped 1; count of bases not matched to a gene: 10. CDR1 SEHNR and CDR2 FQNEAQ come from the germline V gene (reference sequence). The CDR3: CASSSTSGGAVRSYEQYF. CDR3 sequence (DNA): TGTGCCAGCAGCTCAACTAGCGGGGGGGCCGTGAGGTCCTACGAGCAGTACTTC.

The CDR3 nucleotides are TGTGCCAGCAGCTTAGAGGCAGGGGAGGCTTTCTTT. Protein sequence: CASSLEAGEAFF. The rearrangement links TRBV11-3 to TRBJ1-1, with D maybe TRBD1 (6 bases). There are 12 residues in the CDR3. CDR1 is SGHNT and CDR2 is YENEEA in the germline V gene. The V gene lost 0 bases and the J gene lost 11 bases, with 10 bases spanning the gap. Using reference TRBV11-3 and TRBJ1-1 for the parts outside the CDR3, the full variable domain is EAGVVQSPRYKIIEKKQPVAFWCNPISGHNTLYWYLQNLGQGPELLIRYENEEAVDDSQLPKDRFSAERLKGVDSTLKIQPAELGDSAVYLCASSLEAGEAFFGQGTRLTVV.

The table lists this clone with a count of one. This CDR3 is CASSPTPGQGTYGYTF. CDR3 coding DNA: TGTGCCAGCAGCCCAACACCGGGACAGGGCACCTATGGCTACACCTTC. The rearrangement links TRBV7-3 to TRBJ1-2, with 9 positions matching TRBD1. The V segment lost 5 bases and the J segment 4 bases; nucleotides outside the gene matches: 11. Germline CDR1 reads SGHTA; CDR2 reads FQGTGA. The CDR3 contains 16 residues.

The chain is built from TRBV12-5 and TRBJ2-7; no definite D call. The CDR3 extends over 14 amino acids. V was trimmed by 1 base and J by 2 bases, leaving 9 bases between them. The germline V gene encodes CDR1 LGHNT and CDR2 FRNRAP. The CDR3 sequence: CASGLAQWTYEQYF. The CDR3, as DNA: TGTGCTAGTGGTTTGGCCCAATGGACCTACGAGCAGTACTTC.